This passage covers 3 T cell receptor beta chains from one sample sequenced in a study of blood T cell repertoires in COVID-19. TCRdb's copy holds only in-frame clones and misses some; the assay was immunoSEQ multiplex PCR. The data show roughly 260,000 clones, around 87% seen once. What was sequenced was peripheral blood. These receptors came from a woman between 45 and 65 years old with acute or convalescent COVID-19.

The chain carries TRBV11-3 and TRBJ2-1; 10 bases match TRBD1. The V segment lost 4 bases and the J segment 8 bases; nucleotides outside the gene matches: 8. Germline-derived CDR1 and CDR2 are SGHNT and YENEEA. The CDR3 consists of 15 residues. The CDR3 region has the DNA TGTGCCAGCAGCTCGAACCGGGACAGGGGAGATGAGCAGTTCTTC. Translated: CASSSNRDRGDEQFF.

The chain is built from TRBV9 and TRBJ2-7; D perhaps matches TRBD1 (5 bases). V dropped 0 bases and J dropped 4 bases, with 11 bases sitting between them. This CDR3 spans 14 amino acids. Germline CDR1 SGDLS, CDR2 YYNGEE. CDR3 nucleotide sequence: TGTGCCAGCAGCGTAGATGCAGGGCGGTACGAGCAGTACTTC. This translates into CASSVDAGRYEQYF.

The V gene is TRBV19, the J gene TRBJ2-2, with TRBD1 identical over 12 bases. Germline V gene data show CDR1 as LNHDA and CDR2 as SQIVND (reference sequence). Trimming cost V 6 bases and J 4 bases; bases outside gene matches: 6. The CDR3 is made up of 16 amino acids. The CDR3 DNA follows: TGTGCCAGTAGCGGGGGACAGGGGGCGGGCACCGGGGAGCTGTTTTTT. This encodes CASSGGQGAGTGELFF.